This T cell receptor beta chain was sequenced in a study of shared clonotypes between healthy human individuals. Study conclusions and caveats: Sampling included only blood; tissue repertoires likely differ. At large depth, rarefaction still showed sorted-subset sequencing to be incomplete.

As for this clone: The antigen is unknown.

The assay used deep level. Sequencing was performed with immunoSEQ multiplex PCR; in TCRdb, only in-frame clones are kept and a portion is missing. The sample includes just over 2,000,000 clones, 85% to 95% of them seen just once. From CD4+ cells came CD45RA+ naive and CD45RA-negative memory subsets. Between the trimmed V and J ends, which lost 5 bases and 6 bases, there was a span of 17 bases. The CDR3 has 14 residues. Germline CDR1 and CDR2: MNHEY and SVGAGI. This chain links TRBV6-5 with TRBJ2-7; D assignment may be TRBD1 or TRBD2 (5 bases each). Sequencing was carried out using naive CD4+ T cells sorted from blood. Subset: CD45RA+ positively selected. This sequence originates from a man aged 18 to 30 in good health. For the CDR3, the DNA is TGTGCCAGCAGTGAAGAGAGGGGAAGGGGCGAGCAGTACTTC. Its protein is CASSEERGRGEQYF.